The TCR beta chain under discussion was sequenced for a study of beta chain features in type 1 diabetes. As concerns this clone: Its antigen is unidentified. The junction departs from germline at one end; a sequencing error may be responsible.

Findings of the study overall: Across patients, naive, central memory and Treg TCRB repertoires exhibited apparently greater similarity than was observed across healthy donors. All four CD4+ subsets of Type 1 diabetes patients contained TCRB CDR3s that were moderately but significantly shorter.

Every bit of the isolated RNA underwent reverse transcription, so sequencing read expressed TCRB transcripts. Using immunoSEQ multiplex PCR, the repertoire was profiled, and TCRdb retains in-frame clones only, with some absent. The sample has about 660,000 clones, over 11% seen once; the top ten hold less than 0.04%. CDR3 length: 14 residues. Germline CDR1 and CDR2: LNHNV and YYDKDF (reference sequence). This clonotype originated in a man aged 18 to 30 with type 1 diabetes. The chain recombines TRBV15 with TRBJ2-1; TRBD1 matches at 7 bases. Specimen: naive CD4+ T cells from blood. The CDR3 sequence is CATSRDQAGGPRVF. The CDR3, as DNA: TGTGCCACCAGCAGAGATCAGGCAGGGGGACCGAGGGTCTTC.